This T cell receptor (beta chain) originates from a study of blood T cell repertoires in COVID-19. In the study overall: Whether acute or convalescent, the COVID-19 samples came from the United States, Italy and Spain.

The CDR3 totals 15 residues. Trimming pared 1 base from V and 1 base from J, leaving 11 bases between. The germline gives CDR1 SGHDT, CDR2 YYEEEE. Authors' analysis steps: For nucleated cells, counts were estimated from reference gene primer amplification. Some clones are missing from TCRdb's copy, which holds only in-frame ones; the method was immunoSEQ multiplex PCR. V, J and clone size are taken as reported in that table, and D and trimming were inferred from the DNA itself. The sample shows more than 250,000 clones, 70% to 90% of them seen only once. While infection was still active, Seattle patients were enrolled and then followed longitudinally.

The sequence came from a woman aged 25 to 45 with COVID-19, enrolled during active disease. The V gene is TRBV5-6, the J gene TRBJ2-5; possibly TRBD1 for D (5 bases). Sequencing input: peripheral blood. DNA of the CDR3: TGTGCCAGCAGCTTGACAGGCTCTTTCCAAGAGACCCAGTACTTC. Translation: CASSLTGSFQETQYF.